This T cell receptor (beta chain) came from a study of shared clonotypes between healthy human individuals. Trimming pared 0 bases from V and 11 bases from J, leaving 10 bases between. Per the germline V gene, CDR1 is MNHNY and CDR2 is SVGAGI (reference sequence). The CDR3 has 12 residues. Terminally differentiated effector memory CD45RA+ cells were left out of the naive CD8 fraction, which was CD45RO-negative and positively selected for CCR7. The data were produced by immunoSEQ multiplex PCR, yet TCRdb's version contains in-frame clones alone and is incomplete. The sample lists more than 2 million clones, just under 95% seen once, with more than 1.5% in the top ten.

The genes are TRBV6-6 and TRBJ1-2; no clear D. The sequence came from a man between 18 and 35 years old in good health. Some clones in this sample may be carry-over from other donors' samples. The sequencing sample was made of naive CD8+ T cells from PBMCs. CDR3 in amino acids: CASSYSTVPYTF. As DNA, the CDR3 is TGTGCCAGCAGTTACTCGACGGTCCCATACACCTTC.